Listed below are T cell receptor beta chains from one sample, sequenced in a study of cytomegalovirus exposure and HLA in healthy donors. Assay: immunoSEQ multiplex PCR; the TCRdb copy retains only in-frame clones and omits some. Of about 160,000 clones in the sample, approximately 80% are singletons; the top ten hold about 4%. The specimen sequenced was PBMCs. The receptors originated from a man aged 25-45 years in good health and CMV-seropositive. CDR3s include the opening cysteine and the closing phenylalanine or tryptophan. The D gene is left open where the match is weak. For some rows the clone size is stated as once, few or many, or as a class when expanded; others skip it.

clone_size	cdr3_length	v_call	j_call	d_call	cdr3_nt	cdr3_aa
NA	16	TRBV11-2	TRBJ2-2	TRBD1	TGTGCCAGCAGCCTGATTAGGGGGCCAAACACCGGGGAGCTGTTTTTT	CASSLIRGPNTGELFF
NA	16	TRBV23-1	TRBJ2-1	TRBD1	TGCGCCAGCAGTCAATCCGACAGGGGGAACTACAATGAGCAGTTCTTC	CASSQSDRGNYNEQFF
NA	16	TRBV27	TRBJ2-5	TRBD2	TGTGCCAGCAGTAGCACTAGCGGGGGATCACAAGAGACCCAGTACTTC	CASSSTSGGSQETQYF
NA	16	TRBV27	TRBJ2-3	NA	TGTGCCAGCAGTTTATCCATTGGGACTCTCAGGGATACGCAGTATTTT	CASSLSIGTLRDTQYF
few	15	TRBV6-5	TRBJ1-5	TRBD1	TGTGCCAGCAGCAGACAGGGTAAAGGCAATCAGCCCCAGCATTTT	CASSRQGKGNQPQHF
NA	11	TRBV6-1	TRBJ2-7	TRBD1	TGTGCCAGCAGCCCAGGGGGCGAGCAGTACTTC	CASSPGGEQYF
NA	14	TRBV5-1	TRBJ2-5	TRBD1	TGCGCCAGCAGCCCTGGGACAGTGCAAGAGACCCAGTACTTC	CASSPGTVQETQYF
NA	15	TRBV28	TRBJ1-2	TRBD1	TGTGCCAGCAGTTTTCGGGACAGGGGATACTATGGCTACACCTTC	CASSFRDRGYYGYTF
NA	15	TRBV18	TRBJ2-7	NA	TGTGCCAGCTCACCACCGAGGACAGAACCCTACGAGCAGTACTTC	CASSPPRTEPYEQYF
NA	18	TRBV27	TRBJ2-6	TRBD2	TGTGCCAGCAGTCCCTCTAGCGGGGGGGGGTCTGGGGCCAACGTCCTGACTTTC	CASSPSSGGGSGANVLTF
NA	15	TRBV4-3	TRBJ1-1	NA	TGCGCCAGCAGCCAAGCCCCAGGGGTTCGAACTGAAGCTTTCTTC	CASSQAPGVRTEAFF
NA	14	TRBV6-1	TRBJ2-2	NA	TGTGCCAGCAGTGGGGTGGGCGACACCGGGGAGCTGTTTTTT	CASSGVGDTGELFF
NA	15	TRBV28	TRBJ2-7	NA	TGTGCCAGCAGTTCCGGAGGTGCAGGGAGGTACGAGCAGTACTTC	CASSSGGAGRYEQYF
NA	16	TRBV6-6	TRBJ2-2	TRBD1	TGTGCCAGCAGCTCCTCCGACAGGGTATCACCCGGGGAGCTGTTTTTT	CASSSSDRVSPGELFF
few	15	TRBV18	TRBJ1-6	NA	TGTGCCAGCTCACCTTCTCCGGAGAGAATCTCACCCCTCCACTTT	CASSPSPERISPLHF
NA	14	TRBV7-9	TRBJ2-7	TRBD1	TGTGCCAGCAGCCTGGACAGGGAAGACTACGAGCAGTACTTC	CASSLDREDYEQYF
NA	16	TRBV25-1	TRBJ2-3	TRBD2	TGTGCCAGCAGTGGGGGGTCAGCGGGGAGCACAGATACGCAGTATTTT	CASSGGSAGSTDTQYF
few	15	TRBV29-1	TRBJ1-5	NA	TGCAGCGTTGAACTTTTTGGACAAAGCAATCAGCCCCAGCATTTT	CSVELFGQSNQPQHF
NA	13	TRBV2	TRBJ2-5	NA	TGTGCCAGCTGTTTATTGGGCCGAGAGACCCAGTACTTC	CASCLLGRETQYF
NA	13	TRBV7-9	TRBJ1-4	NA	TGTGCCACCACGACGGCCCTGGAGGAAAAACTGTTTTTT	CATTTALEEKLFF
NA	13	TRBV27	TRBJ2-7	NA	TGTGCCAGCAGTTTCCTGGAGAAGTACGAGCAGTACTTC	CASSFLEKYEQYF
few	14	TRBV6-5	TRBJ2-7	NA	TGTGCCAGCAAAGAGGGACCGAGGGGGTACGAGCAGTACTTC	CASKEGPRGYEQYF
NA	14	TRBV14	TRBJ2-1	NA	TGTGCCAGCAGCCAAGAGGAGGGGTCGAATGAGCAGTTCTTC	CASSQEEGSNEQFF
few	13	TRBV6-1	TRBJ2-7	TRBD2	TGTGCCAGCAGTGCGGGACTAGATTACGAGCAGTACTTC	CASSAGLDYEQYF
NA	15	TRBV2	TRBJ2-3	TRBD1	TGTGCCAGCAGTGGGGACAGGGGAAGCACAGATACGCAGTATTTT	CASSGDRGSTDTQYF
NA	14	TRBV5-6	TRBJ2-7	TRBD1	TGTGCCAGCAGCCTAGGACAGGGGAATTACGAGCAGTACTTC	CASSLGQGNYEQYF